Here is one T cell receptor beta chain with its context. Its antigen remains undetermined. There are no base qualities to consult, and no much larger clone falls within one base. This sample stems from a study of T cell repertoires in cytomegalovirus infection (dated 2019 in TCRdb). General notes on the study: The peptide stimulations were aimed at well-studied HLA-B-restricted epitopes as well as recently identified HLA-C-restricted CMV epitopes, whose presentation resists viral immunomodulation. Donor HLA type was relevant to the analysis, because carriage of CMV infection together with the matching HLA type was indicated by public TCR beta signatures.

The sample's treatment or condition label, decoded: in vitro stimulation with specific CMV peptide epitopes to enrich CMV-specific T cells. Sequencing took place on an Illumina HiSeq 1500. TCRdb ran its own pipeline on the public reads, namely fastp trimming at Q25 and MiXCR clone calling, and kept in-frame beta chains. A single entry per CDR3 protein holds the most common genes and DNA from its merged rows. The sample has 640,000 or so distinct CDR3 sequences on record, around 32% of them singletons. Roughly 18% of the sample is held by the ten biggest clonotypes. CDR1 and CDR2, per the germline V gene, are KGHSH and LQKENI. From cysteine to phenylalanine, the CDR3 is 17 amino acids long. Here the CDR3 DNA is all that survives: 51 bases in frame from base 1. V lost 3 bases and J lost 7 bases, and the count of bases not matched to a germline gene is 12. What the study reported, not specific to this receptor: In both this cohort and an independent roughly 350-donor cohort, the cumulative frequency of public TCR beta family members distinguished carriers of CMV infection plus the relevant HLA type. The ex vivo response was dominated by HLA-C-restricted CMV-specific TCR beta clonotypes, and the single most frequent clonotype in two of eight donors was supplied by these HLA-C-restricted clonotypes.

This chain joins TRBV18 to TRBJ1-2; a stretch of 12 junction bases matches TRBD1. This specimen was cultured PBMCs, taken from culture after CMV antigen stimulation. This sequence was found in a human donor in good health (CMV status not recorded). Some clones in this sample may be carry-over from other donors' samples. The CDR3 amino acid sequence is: CASSPKPGQGAIGGYTF. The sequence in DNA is TGTGCCAGCTCACCCAAGCCGGGACAGGGGGCAATAGGTGGCTACACCTTC.